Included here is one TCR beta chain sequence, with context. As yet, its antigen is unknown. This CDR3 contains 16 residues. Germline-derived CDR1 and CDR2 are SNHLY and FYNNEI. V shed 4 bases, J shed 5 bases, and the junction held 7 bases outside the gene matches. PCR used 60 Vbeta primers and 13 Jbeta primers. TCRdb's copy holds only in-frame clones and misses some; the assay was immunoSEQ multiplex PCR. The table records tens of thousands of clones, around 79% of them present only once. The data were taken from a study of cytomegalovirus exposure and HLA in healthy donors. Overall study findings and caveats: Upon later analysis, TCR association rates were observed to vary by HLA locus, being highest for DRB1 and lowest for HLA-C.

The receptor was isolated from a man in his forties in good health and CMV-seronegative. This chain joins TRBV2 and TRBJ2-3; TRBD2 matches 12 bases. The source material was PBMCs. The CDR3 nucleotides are TGTGCCAGCAGTGGAGGTCTAGCGGGAGGGGAAGATACGCAGTATTTT. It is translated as CASSGGLAGGEDTQYF.